One and the same sample provided the 22 T cell receptor beta chains below, sequenced in a study of OX40 agonist ivuxolimab in advanced cancers. The method was immunoSEQ multiplex PCR; TCRdb's version includes in-frame clones alone and lacks a portion of them. Of under 100,000 clones in the sample, approximately 80% are singletons; the top ten hold roughly 0.5%. Sequencing used CD4+ or CD8+ T cells sorted from blood, obtained in a trial of the OX40 agonist ivuxolimab. These receptors were obtained from an adult with an advanced solid tumor such as melanoma, head and neck, liver or kidney cancer.

This clone was recorded a few times. The chain is built from TRBV7-2 and TRBJ2-1, with D perhaps TRBD1 (5 bases). Germline loops: CDR1 SGHTA, CDR2 FQGNSA. Deletions cut 1 base from V and 9 bases from J, with 16 bases between. CDR3 size: 15 residues. CDR3 in DNA: TGTGCCAGCAGCTTAGGGGGCCAGTCCCTGGGTGAGCAGTTCTTC. Translated: CASSLGGQSLGEQFF.

This clone appeared a single time. This chain joins TRBV6-6 and TRBJ2-7; D may be TRBD2 (5 bases). Germline CDR1 is MNHNY and CDR2 is SVGAGI (reference sequence). The CDR3 is 13 amino acids. With 6 bases removed from V and 1 base from J, the gap between germline ends came to 10 bases. CDR3 DNA sequence: TGTGCCAGCAGCTTAGGGAGTTCCTACGAGCAGTACTTC. This gives the protein CASSLGSSYEQYF.

V and J are TRBV18 and TRBJ2-3, with D maybe TRBD1 (6 bases). The CDR3 length is 12 residues. From germline, CDR1 is KGHSH and CDR2 LQKENI. Between the trimmed V and J ends, which lost 8 bases and 2 bases, there was a span of 8 bases. The CDR3 DNA reads as TGTGCCAGCGGGACACCCACAGATACGCAGTATTTT. Translated: CASGTPTDTQYF.

The chain has TRBV7-2 and TRBJ1-1; 9 nucleotides line up with TRBD1. CDR3 length equals 16 residues. CDR1 and CDR2 from the germline V gene are SGHTA and FQGNSA. V lost 1 base, J lost 4 bases, and 7 bases stayed unmatched. The CDR3 DNA is TGTGCCAGCAGCTTAGGCGGGACAGGGAGTACCACTGAAGCTTTCTTT. Its translation is CASSLGGTGSTTEAFF. The full variable domain, rest sourced from reference TRBV7-2 and TRBJ1-1, is GAGVSQSPSNKVTEKGKDVELRCDPISGHTALYWYRQSLGQGLEFLIYFQGNSAPDKSGLPSDRFSAERTGGSVSTLTIQRTQQEDSAVYLCASSLGGTGSTTEAFFGQGTRLTVV.

The chain uses TRBV10-3 and TRBJ2-7, with unresolved D. The CDR3 loop spans 16 amino acids. Trimming stripped 0 bases from V and 0 bases from J, with 12 bases between. Germline V gives CDR1 ENHRY, CDR2 SYGVKD. CDR3 loop: CAISESKGIASYEQYF. The CDR3 DNA follows: TGTGCCATCAGTGAGTCGAAAGGAATCGCCTCCTACGAGCAGTACTTC.

CDR3 nucleotide sequence: TGTGCAAGTCGCTTCCTGGGGGCGCGACAGCCCCAGCATTTT. Protein product: CASRFLGARQPQHF. V usage is TRBV12-2 and J usage is TRBJ1-5; TRBD1, the D gene given by the table, was not confirmed from the DNA. TRBV12-2 is noted as a pseudogene. The CDR3 extends over 14 amino acids.

The rearrangement joins TRBV7-2 to TRBJ2-3, with no clear D. CDR1 is SGHTA, CDR2 FQGNSA, per germline. Trimming pared 1 base from V and 8 bases from J, leaving 4 bases between. The CDR3 contains 11 residues. The CDR3 nucleotides read TGTGCCAGCAGCTTAGGGGGTACGCAGTATTTT. It codes for CASSLGGTQYF.

In regard to this clone: Mismatch with germline at one junction end may stem from a read error. The chain carries TRBV2 and TRBJ2-7; 9 bases fit TRBD2. Germline loops: CDR1 SNHLY, CDR2 FYNNEI. CDR3 length: 12 amino acids. CDR3 sequence: CASSEAWLAGTF. In DNA, the CDR3 is TGTGCCAGCAGTGAAGCTTGGCTAGCGGGGACCTTC.

The chain combines TRBV14 with TRBJ1-4, with D hard to call. V was shortened by 4 bases and J by 0 bases, with 12 bases between the two germline ends. The CDR3 loop spans 16 amino acids. Germline-derived CDR1 and CDR2 are SGHDN and FVKESK. The CDR3 DNA reads TGTGCCAGCAGCCGAAGCCATGGAGCAACTAATGAAAAACTGTTTTTT. This gives the protein CASSRSHGATNEKLFF. Full variable domain (missing parts from reference TRBV14 and TRBJ1-4): EAGVTQFPSHSVIEKGQTVTLRCDPISGHDNLYWYRRVMGKEIKFLLHFVKESKQDESGMPNNRFLAERTGGTYSTLKVQPAELEDSGVYFCASSRSHGATNEKLFFGSGTQLSVL.

This chain uses TRBV23-1 with TRBJ2-7, with D possibly TRBD2 on 7 matching bases. TRBV23-1 is treated as an ORF (open reading frame) with a function not yet certain. CDR3 length equals 16 residues. V gave up 9 bases and J gave up 0 bases, with 21 bases separating them. The CDR3 DNA is TGCGCCAGTACGCGAGGGGGGGCAGGTCACTCCTACGAGCAGTACTTC. This sequence encodes CASTRGGAGHSYEQYF.

The chain couples TRBV5-1 to TRBJ2-5; TRBD2 matches 8 bases. Trimming cost V 4 bases and J 5 bases; bases outside gene matches: 10. The CDR3 totals 15 residues. Germline V gene sequence: CDR1 SGHRS, CDR2 YFSETQ. The CDR3 sequence: CASSPAGRGTETQYF. The CDR3 coding sequence is TGCGCCAGCAGCCCAGCCGGGAGGGGCACGGAGACCCAGTACTTC.

The chain has TRBV4-1 and TRBJ1-1, with 8 bases identical to TRBD1. CDR1 and CDR2 (germline): MGHRA, YSYEKL. The CDR3 totals 15 residues. The ends lost 5 bases at V and 6 bases at J; junction bases unmatched: 11. The CDR3 bases are TGCGCCAGCAGCAAAGGGACAGGAGGGTTCGCTGAAGCTTTCTTT. The encoded protein is CASSKGTGGFAEAFF.

The chain carries TRBV4-3 and TRBJ2-3, with a weak D call TRBD2 (6 bases). The germline gives CDR1 LGHNA, CDR2 YSLEER. The CDR3 contains 20 residues. The germline V and J ends were trimmed by 0 bases and 0 bases, with 22 bases remaining between them. CDR3 DNA: TGCGCCAGCAGCCAAGATATCGTTGGGGGAGGACGGACTAGCACAGATACGCAGTATTTT. Amino acid sequence: CASSQDIVGGGRTSTDTQYF.

The V gene is TRBV5-1, the J gene TRBJ2-6; D is unresolved. The CDR3 runs to 18 residues. Trimming pared 1 base from V and 2 bases from J, leaving 16 bases between. Germline CDR1 reads SGHRS; CDR2 reads YFSETQ. The CDR3 spells CASSLNLARFPGANVLTF. CDR3 in DNA: TGCGCCAGCAGCTTGAACCTTGCACGCTTCCCTGGGGCCAACGTCCTGACTTTC. Filled out from reference TRBV5-1 and TRBJ2-6, the complete variable domain reads KAGVTQTPRYLIKTRGQQVTLSCSPISGHRSVSWYQQTPGQGLQFLFEYFSETQRNKGNFPGRFSGRQFSNSRSEMNVSTLELGDSALYLCASSLNLARFPGANVLTFGAGSRLTVL.

Written as DNA, the CDR3 is TGTGCCGGGGGGGACTACCTGGGCCCCGGGGAGCTGTTTTTT. Translated, it gives CAGGDYLGPGELFF. The V gene is TRBV11-2, the J gene TRBJ2-2; 7 bases map to TRBD2. The CDR3 totals 14 residues. V was pared by 11 bases and J by 6 bases, with 12 bases of the junction left unmatched. Looked up from germline, CDR1 is SGHAT and CDR2 is FQNNGV. Combining the CDR3 with reference TRBV11-2 and TRBJ2-2 gives the whole variable domain EAGVAQSPRYKIIEKRQSVAFWCNPISGHATLYWYQQILGQGPKLLIQFQNNGVVDDSQLPKDRFSAERLKGVDSTLKIQPAKLEDSAVYLCAGGDYLGPGELFFGEGSRLTVL.

The rearrangement links TRBV7-2 to TRBJ2-5; TRBD2 might be the D (6 bases). Deletions cut 0 bases from V and 2 bases from J, with 7 bases between. This CDR3 spans 14 amino acids. The germline CDR1 and CDR2 sequences are SGHTA and FQGNSA. The DNA for the CDR3 is TGTGCCAGCAGCTTAGCGGGGGGACAAGAGACCCAGTACTTC. Its translation: CASSLAGGQETQYF.

The chain employs TRBV7-9 and TRBJ2-5; 7 nucleotides line up with TRBD2. From germline, CDR1 is SEHNR and CDR2 FQNEAQ (reference sequence). The CDR3 consists of 17 residues. V was pared by 5 bases and J by 1 base, with 13 bases of the junction left unmatched. The CDR3 protein is CASSPAMFAGVQETQYF. Written as DNA, the CDR3 is TGTGCCAGCAGCCCAGCTATGTTTGCGGGGGTCCAAGAGACCCAGTACTTC.

CDR3 DNA: TGTGCCAGCAGTGATGTGGGGCGGGGCACAGATACGCAGTATTTT. Its translation is CASSDVGRGTDTQYF. This chain joins TRBV6-1 and TRBJ2-3; D is possibly TRBD1 or TRBD2 (5 bases each). The CDR3 runs 15 residues. Germline CDR1 MNHNS, CDR2 SASEGT. Between the trimmed V and J ends, which lost 3 bases and 1 base, there was a span of 11 bases.

The chain carries TRBV5-1 and TRBJ2-7; 7 bases agree with TRBD2. J gave up 6 bases and V 3 bases, and 15 bases lay outside the gene matches. In germline, CDR1 is SGHRS, CDR2 YFSETQ. The CDR3 has 16 amino acids. In DNA, the CDR3 is TGCGCCAGCAGCTCTACAATGGGGGGGGAAGTCCCCGAGCAGTACTTC. This sequence encodes CASSSTMGGEVPEQYF.

The V and J genes are TRBV5-6 and TRBJ2-7; 9 bases are shared with TRBD1. V lost 4 bases to trimming and J lost 3 bases; unmatched junction nucleotides: 11. Germline CDR1 and CDR2: SGHDT and YYEEEE. The CDR3 loop spans 16 amino acids. The CDR3 DNA follows: TGTGCCAGCAGCCTTCTCCGGGACAGGGATCACTACGAGCAGTACTTC. It codes for CASSLLRDRDHYEQYF.

The chain joins TRBV7-2 to TRBJ2-5; TRBD2 matches at 12 bases. The J segment lost 3 bases and the V segment lost 5 bases, leaving 7 bases of the junction unmatched. There are 16 residues in the CDR3. Germline assignment: CDR1 SGHTA and CDR2 FQGNSA. CDR3 sequence (DNA): TGTGCCAGCAGCCTCAGACTAGCGGGGGCGAAAGAGACCCAGTACTTC. Encoded protein: CASSLRLAGAKETQYF.

The V and J genes are TRBV6-6 and TRBJ1-5, with D possibly matching TRBD1 (5 bases). Germline CDR1 is MNHNY and CDR2 is SVGAGI (reference sequence). V was trimmed by 2 bases and J by 7 bases, leaving 12 bases between them. The CDR3 has 14 amino acids. This CDR3 reads CASSYRAGSQPQHF. The CDR3 bases are TGTGCCAGCAGTTACCGGGCAGGGTCGCAGCCCCAGCATTTT.